Sequencing of this T cell receptor beta chain was carried out in a study of radiation and T cells in renal cell carcinoma. Study as a whole: Nephrectomy followed 15 Gy stereotactic body radiation by 4 weeks.

Described time point: baseline pretreatment blood. Treatment indicated: 15 Gy SBRT to primary tumor, nephrectomy 4 weeks later. This renal cell carcinoma was of the clear cell type. J was trimmed by 4 bases and V by 2 bases; bases with no gene match: 1. Germline lookup yields CDR1 SGHDT and CDR2 YYEEEE. The CDR3 totals 15 residues. The assay was immunoSEQ multiplex PCR, and TCRdb's table has in-frame clones only and misses some. This sample has 100,000 to 150,000 clones; roughly 80% occur once, and the top ten carry 3%. This specimen consisted of blood, obtained from a patient whose treatment included radiotherapy and nephrectomy. The chain has TRBV5-6 and TRBJ1-6, with TRBD1 identical over 9 bases. This sequence was found in an older woman with renal cell carcinoma. The CDR3 DNA sequence: TGTGCCAGCAGCTTAGGGACAGGGTATAATTCACCCCTCCACTTT. Residues: CASSLGTGYNSPLHF.